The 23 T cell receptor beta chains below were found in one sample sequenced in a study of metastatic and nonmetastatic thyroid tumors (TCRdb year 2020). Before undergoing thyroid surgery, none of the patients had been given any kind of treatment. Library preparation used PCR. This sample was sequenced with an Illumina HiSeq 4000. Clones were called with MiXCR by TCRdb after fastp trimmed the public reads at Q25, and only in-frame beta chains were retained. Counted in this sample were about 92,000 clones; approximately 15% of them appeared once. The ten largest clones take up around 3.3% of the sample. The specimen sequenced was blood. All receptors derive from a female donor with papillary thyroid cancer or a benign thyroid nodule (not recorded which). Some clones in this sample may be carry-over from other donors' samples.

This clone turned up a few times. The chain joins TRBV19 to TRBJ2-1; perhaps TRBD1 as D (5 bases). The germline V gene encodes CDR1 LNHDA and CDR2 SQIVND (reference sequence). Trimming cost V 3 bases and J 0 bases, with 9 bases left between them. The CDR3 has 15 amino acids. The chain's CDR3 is CASSISGISYNEQFF. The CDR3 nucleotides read TGTGCCAGTAGTATTTCAGGGATCTCCTACAATGAGCAGTTCTTC.

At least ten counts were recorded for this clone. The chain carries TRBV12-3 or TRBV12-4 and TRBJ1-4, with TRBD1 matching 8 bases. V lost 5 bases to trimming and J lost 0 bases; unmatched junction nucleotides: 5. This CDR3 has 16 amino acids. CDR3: CASSRQGPATNEKLFF. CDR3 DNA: TGTGCCAGCAGTCGACAGGGGCCGGCAACTAATGAAAAACTGTTTTTT.

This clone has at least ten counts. The CDR3 sequence: CASKTMGQGWYGYTF. The CDR3 DNA follows: TGTGCCAGCAAAACTATGGGACAGGGGTGGTATGGCTACACCTTC. The chain carries TRBV28 and TRBJ1-2, with 10 bases identical to TRBD1. CDR1 and CDR2 (germline): MDHEN, SYDVKM. The CDR3 is made up of 15 amino acids. Trimming took 7 bases from V and 5 from J; bases not matched to a gene: 10.

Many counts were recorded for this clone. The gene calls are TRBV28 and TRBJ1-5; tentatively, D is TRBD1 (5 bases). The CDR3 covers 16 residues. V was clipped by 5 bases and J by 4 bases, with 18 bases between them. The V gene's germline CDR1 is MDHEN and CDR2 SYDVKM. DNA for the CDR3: TGTGCCAGCAGTGCCATTTTTACAGGTCTTAATCAGCCCCAGCATTTT. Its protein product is CASSAIFTGLNQPQHF.

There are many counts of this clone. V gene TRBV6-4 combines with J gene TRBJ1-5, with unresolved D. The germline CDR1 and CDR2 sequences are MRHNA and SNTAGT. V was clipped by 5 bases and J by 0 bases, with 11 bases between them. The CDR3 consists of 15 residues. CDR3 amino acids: CASSPSPHSNQPQHF. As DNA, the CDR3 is TGTGCCAGCAGTCCCTCCCCGCATAGCAATCAGCCCCAGCATTTT.

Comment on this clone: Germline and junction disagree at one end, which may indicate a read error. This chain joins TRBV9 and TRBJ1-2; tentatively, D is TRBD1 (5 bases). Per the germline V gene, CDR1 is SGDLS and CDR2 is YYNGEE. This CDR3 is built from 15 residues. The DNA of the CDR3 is TGTGCCAGCAGCTTCCGGTCGGGGGGAAACTATGGCTACAACTTC. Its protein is CASSFRSGGNYGYNF. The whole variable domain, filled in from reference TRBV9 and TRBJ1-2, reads DSGVTQTPKHLITATGQRVTLRCSPRSGDLSVYWYQQSLDQGLQFLIQYYNGEERAKGNILERFSAQQFPDLHSELNLSSLELGDSALYFCASSFRSGGNYGYNFGSGTRLTVV.

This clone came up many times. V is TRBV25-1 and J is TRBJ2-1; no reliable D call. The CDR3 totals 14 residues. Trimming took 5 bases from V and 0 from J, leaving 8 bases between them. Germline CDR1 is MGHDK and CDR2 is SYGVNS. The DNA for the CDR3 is TGTGCCAGCAGTCCCCCGGGCTCCTACAATGAGCAGTTCTTC. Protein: CASSPPGSYNEQFF.

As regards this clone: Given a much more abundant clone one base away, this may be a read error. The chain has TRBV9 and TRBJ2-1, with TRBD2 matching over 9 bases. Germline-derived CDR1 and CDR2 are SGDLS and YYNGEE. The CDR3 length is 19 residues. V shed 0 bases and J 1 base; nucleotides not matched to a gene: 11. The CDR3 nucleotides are TGTGCCAGCAGCGTAGGCCCTGGACTAGCGTGGGGATCCTACAATGAGCAGTTCTTC. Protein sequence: CASSVGPGLAWGSYNEQFF. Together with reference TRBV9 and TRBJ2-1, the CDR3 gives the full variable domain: DSGVTQTPKHLITATGQRVTLRCSPRSGDLSVYWYQQSLDQGLQFLIQYYNGEERAKGNILERFSAQQFPDLHSELNLSSLELGDSALYFCASSVGPGLAWGSYNEQFFGPGTRLTVL.

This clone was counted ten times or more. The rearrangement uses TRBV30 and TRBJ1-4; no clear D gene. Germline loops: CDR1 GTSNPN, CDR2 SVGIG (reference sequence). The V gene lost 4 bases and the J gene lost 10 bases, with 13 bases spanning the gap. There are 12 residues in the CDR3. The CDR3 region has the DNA TGTGCCTGGAATGCGGGGAGCGGAAAACTGTTTTTT. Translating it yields CAWNAGSGKLFF.

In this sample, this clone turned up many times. This CDR3 is CASKLQGTGDYGYTF. CDR3 DNA: TGTGCCAGCAAACTACAGGGGACGGGAGACTATGGCTACACCTTC. The V and J genes are TRBV6-1 and TRBJ1-2; 7 positions agree with TRBD1. The V and J ends lost 7 bases and 3 bases, in that order; junction bases with no gene match: 11. The CDR3 runs to 15 residues. Germline V gene lookup returns CDR1 MNHNS and CDR2 SASEGT.

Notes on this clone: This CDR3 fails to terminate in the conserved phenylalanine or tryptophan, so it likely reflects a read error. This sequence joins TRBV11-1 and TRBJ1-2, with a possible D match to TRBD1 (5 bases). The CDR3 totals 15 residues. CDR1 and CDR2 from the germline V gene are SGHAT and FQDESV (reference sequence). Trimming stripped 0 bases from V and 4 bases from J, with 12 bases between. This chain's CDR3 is CASSLAPGLGYGYTL. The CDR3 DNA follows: TGTGCCAGCAGCTTAGCCCCAGGGCTCGGCTATGGCTACACCCTC.

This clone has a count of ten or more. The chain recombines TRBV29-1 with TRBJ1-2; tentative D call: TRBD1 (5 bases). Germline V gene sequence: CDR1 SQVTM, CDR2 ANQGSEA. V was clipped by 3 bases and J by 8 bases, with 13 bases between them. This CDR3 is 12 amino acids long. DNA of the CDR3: TGCAGCGTTGAGGCCAGGGTGGGCGGCTACACCTTC. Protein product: CSVEARVGGYTF.

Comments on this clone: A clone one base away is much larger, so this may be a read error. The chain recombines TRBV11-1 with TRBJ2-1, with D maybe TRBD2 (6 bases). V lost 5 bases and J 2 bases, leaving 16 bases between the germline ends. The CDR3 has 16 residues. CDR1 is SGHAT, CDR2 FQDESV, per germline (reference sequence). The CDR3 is CASSPSRRGAYNEQFF. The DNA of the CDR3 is TGTGCCAGCAGCCCGTCCCGGCGGGGCGCCTACAATGAGCAGTTCTTC.

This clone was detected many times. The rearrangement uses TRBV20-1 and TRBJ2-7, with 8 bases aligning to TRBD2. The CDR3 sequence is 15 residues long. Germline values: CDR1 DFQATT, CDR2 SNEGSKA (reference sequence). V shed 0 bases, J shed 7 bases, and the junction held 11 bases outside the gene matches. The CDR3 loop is CSAREKAGAEGEQYF. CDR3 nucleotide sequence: TGCAGTGCTAGAGAGAAAGCGGGGGCGGAGGGAGAGCAGTACTTC.

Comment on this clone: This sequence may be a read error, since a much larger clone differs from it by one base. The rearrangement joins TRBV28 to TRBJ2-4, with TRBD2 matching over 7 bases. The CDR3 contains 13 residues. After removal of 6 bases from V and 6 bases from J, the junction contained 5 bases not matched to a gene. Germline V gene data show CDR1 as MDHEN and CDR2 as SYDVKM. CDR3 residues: CASSSGTINIQYF. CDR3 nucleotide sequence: TGTGCCAGCAGCTCAGGGACTATAAACATTCAGTACTTC.

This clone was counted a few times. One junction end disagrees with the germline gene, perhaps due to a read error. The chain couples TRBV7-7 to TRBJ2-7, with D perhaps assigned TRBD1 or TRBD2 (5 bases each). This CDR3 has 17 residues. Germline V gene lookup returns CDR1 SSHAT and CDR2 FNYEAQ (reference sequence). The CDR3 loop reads CASSSRGAWGRGYDQYF. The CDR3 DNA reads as TGTGCTAGCAGCTCCCGAGGCGCGTGGGGCCGGGGCTACGATCAGTACTTC.

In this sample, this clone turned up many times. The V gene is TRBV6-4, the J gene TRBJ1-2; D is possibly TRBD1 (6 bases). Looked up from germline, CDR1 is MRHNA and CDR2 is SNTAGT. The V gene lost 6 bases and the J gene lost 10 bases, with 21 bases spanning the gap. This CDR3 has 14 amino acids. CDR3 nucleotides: TGTGCCAGCAGCCCATCGCTAGACAGGCGCCTCTACACCTTC. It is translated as CASSPSLDRRLYTF.

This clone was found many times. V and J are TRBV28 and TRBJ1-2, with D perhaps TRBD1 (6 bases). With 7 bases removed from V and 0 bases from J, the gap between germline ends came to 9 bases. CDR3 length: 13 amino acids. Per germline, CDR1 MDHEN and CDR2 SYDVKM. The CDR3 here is CASTGGTNYGYTF. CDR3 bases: TGTGCCAGCACCGGGGGCACTAACTATGGCTACACCTTC.

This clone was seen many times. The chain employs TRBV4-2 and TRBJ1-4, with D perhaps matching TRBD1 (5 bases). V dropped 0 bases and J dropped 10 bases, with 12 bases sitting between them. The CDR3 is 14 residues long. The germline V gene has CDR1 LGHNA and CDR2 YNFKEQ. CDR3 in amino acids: CASSQDRAGPKLFF. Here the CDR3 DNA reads TGTGCCAGCAGCCAAGATCGGGCAGGGCCAAAACTGTTTTTT.

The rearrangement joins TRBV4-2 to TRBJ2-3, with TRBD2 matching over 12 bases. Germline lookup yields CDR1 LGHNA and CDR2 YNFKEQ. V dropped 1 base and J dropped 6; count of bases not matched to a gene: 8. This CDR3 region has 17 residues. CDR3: CASSQGLAGVPGDTQYF. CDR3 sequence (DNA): TGTGCCAGCAGCCAAGGACTAGCGGGGGTCCCAGGGGATACGCAGTATTTT.

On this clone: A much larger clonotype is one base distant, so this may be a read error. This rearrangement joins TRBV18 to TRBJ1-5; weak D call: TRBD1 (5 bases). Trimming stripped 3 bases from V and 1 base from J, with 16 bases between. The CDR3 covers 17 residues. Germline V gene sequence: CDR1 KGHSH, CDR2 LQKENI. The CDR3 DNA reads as TGTGCCAGCTCACCCTCTACTCAGGGAAAGAGCAATCAGCCCCAGCATTTT. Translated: CASSPSTQGKSNQPQHF.

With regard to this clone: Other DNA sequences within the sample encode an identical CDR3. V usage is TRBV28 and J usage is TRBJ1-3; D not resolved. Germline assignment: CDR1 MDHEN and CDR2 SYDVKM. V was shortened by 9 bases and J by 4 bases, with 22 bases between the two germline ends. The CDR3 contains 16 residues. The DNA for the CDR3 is TGTGCCAGTAGTCTGTTGACGGCTACGAGGGGAAACACCATATATTTT. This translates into CASSLLTATRGNTIYF. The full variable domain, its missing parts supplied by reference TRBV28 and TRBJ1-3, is DVKVTQSSRYLVKRTGEKVFLECVQDMDHENMFWYRQDPGLGLRLIYFSYDVKMKEKGDIPEGYSVSREKKERFSLILESASTNQTSMYLCASSLLTATRGNTIYFGEGSWLTVV.

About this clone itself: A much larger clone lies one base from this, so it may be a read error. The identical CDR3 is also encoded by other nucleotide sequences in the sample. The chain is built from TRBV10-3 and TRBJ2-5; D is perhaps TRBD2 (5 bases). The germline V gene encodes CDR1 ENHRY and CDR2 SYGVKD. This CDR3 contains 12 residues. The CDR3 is CATENGEKTQYF. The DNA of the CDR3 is TGTGCCACCGAGAACGGGGAGAAGACACAGTACTTC.